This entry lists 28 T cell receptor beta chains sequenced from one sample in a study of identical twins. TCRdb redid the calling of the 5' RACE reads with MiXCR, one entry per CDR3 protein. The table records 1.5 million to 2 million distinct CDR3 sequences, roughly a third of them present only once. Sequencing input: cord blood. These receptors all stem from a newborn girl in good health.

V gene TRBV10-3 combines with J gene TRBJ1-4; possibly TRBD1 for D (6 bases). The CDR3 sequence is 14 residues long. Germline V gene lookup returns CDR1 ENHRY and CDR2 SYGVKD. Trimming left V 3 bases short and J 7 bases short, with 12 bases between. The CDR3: CAISDGGGSEKLFF. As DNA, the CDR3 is TGTGCCATCAGTGATGGAGGGGGTAGTGAAAAACTGTTTTTT.

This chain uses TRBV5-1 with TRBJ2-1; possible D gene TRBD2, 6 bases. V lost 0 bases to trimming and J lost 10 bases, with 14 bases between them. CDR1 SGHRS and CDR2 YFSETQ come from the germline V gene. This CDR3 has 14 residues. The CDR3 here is CASSLDGSYYEQFF. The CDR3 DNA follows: TGCGCCAGCAGCTTGGACGGGAGCTACTACGAGCAGTTCTTC.

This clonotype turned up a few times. The CDR3 protein is CASSWTSGDTGELFF. CDR3 sequence (DNA): TGCGCCAGCAGTTGGACTAGCGGTGACACCGGGGAGCTGTTTTTT. This chain joins TRBV5-1 and TRBJ2-2; TRBD2 matches 10 bases. The CDR3 loop spans 15 amino acids. Trimming cost V 5 bases and J 3 bases; bases outside gene matches: 4. Germline V gene lookup returns CDR1 SGHRS and CDR2 YFSETQ.

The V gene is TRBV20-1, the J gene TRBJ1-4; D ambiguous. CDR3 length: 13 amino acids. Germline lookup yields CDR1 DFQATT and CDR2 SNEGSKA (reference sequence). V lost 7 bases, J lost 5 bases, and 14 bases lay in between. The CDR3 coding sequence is TGCAGTGTTTGTGCCAGGCCAAATGAAAAACTGTTTTTT. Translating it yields CSVCARPNEKLFF.

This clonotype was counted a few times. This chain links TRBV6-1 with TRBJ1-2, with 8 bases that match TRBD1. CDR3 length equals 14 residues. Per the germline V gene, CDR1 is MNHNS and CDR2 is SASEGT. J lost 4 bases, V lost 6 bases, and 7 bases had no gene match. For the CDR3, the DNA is TGTGCCAGCAGAGACAGGGGAAAAGGCTATGGCTACACCTTC. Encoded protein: CASRDRGKGYGYTF.

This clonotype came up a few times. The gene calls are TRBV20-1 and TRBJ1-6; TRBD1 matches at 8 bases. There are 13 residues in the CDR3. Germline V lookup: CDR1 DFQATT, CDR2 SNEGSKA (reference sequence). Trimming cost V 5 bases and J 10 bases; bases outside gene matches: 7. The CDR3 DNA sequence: TGCAGTGCTGGACAGGGAAGTGGGTCACCCCTCCACTTT. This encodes CSAGQGSGSPLHF.

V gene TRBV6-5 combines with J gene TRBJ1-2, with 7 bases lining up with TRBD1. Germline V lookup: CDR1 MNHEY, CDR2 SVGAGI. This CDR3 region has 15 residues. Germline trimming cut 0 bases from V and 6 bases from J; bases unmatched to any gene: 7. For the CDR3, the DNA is TGTGCCAGCAGTTACTCAGGGGGCGGTAGGGATGGCTACACCTTC. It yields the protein CASSYSGGGRDGYTF.

CDR3 bases: TGCAGTGCTAGAGATCAGGGGCTCGGGTATAATTCACCCCTCCACTTT. The encoded protein is CSARDQGLGYNSPLHF. The rearrangement links TRBV20-1 to TRBJ1-6; TRBD1 might be the D (6 bases). CDR1 and CDR2 from the germline V gene are DFQATT and SNEGSKA (reference sequence). The CDR3 has 16 residues. With 0 bases removed from V and 4 bases from J, the gap between germline ends came to 13 bases.

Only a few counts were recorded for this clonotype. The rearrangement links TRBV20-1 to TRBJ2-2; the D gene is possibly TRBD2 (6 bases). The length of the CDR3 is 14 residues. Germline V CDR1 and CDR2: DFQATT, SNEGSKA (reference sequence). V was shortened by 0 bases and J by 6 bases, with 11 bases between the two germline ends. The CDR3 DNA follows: TGCAGTGCTAGAGATTCAGGAGGGGCCGGGGAGCTGTTTTTT. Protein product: CSARDSGGAGELFF.

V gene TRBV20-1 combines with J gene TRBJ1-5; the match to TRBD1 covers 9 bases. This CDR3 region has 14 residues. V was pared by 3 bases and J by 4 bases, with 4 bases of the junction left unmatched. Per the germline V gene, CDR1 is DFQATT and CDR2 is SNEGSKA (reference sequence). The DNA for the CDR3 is TGCAGTGCTAGGCGCGGGACAGGGAATCAGCCCCAGCATTTT. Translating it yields CSARRGTGNQPQHF.

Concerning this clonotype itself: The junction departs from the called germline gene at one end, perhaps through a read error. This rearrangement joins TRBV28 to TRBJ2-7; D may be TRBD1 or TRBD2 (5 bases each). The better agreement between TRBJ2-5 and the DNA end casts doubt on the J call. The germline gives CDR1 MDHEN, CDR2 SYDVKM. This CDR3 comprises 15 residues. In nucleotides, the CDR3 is TGTGCCAGCAGTTTTGGGGGAGACTTCCAAGGGACCCAGTACTTC. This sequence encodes CASSFGGDFQGTQYF.

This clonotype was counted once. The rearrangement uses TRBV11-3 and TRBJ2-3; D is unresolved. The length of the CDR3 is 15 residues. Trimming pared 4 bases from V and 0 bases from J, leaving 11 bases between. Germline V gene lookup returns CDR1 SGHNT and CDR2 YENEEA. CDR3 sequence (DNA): TGTGCCAGCAGCTCCGGTAGCCCAAGCACAGATACGCAGTATTTT. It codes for CASSSGSPSTDTQYF.

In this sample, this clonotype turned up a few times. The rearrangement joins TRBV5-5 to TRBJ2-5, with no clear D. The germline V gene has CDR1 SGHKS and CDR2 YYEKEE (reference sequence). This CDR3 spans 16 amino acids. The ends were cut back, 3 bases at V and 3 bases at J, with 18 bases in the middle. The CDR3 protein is CASSWRLRETKETQYF. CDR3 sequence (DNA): TGTGCCAGCAGCTGGCGGTTGCGCGAGACCAAAGAGACCCAGTACTTC.

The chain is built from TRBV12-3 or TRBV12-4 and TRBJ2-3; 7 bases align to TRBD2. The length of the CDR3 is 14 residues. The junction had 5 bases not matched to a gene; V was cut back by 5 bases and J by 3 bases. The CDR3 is CASSVLAVTDTQYF. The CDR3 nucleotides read TGTGCCAGCAGTGTTCTAGCGGTGACAGATACGCAGTATTTT.

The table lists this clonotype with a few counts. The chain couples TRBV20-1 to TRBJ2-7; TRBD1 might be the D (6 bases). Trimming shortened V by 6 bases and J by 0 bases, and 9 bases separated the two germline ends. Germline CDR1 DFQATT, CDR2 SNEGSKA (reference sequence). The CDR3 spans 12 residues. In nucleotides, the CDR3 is TGCAGTGCAAGGACAGCCTCCTACGAGCAGTACTTC. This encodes CSARTASYEQYF.

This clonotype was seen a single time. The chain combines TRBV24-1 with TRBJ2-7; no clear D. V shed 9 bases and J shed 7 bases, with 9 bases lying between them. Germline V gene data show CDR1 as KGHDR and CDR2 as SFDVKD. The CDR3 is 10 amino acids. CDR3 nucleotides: TGTGCCACCGTTAGCAATGAGCAGTACTTC. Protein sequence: CATVSNEQYF.

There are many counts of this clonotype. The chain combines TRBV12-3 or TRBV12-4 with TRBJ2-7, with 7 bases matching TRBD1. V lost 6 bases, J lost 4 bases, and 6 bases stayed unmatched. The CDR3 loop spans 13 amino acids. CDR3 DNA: TGTGCCAGCAGCTTACAGGGGTTTTACGAGCAGTACTTC. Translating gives CASSLQGFYEQYF.

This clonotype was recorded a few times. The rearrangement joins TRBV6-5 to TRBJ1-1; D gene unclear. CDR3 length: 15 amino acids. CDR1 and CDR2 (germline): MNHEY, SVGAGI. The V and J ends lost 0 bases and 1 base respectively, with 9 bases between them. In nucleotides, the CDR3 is TGTGCCAGCAGTTACTCCCGAAGACGGAACACTGAAGCTTTCTTT. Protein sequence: CASSYSRRRNTEAFF.

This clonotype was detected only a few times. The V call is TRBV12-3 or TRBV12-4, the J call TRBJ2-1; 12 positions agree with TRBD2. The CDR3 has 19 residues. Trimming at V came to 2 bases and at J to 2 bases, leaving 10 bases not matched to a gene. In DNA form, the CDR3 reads TGTGCCAGCAGTTTATGGGCTAGCGGGAGGGCCCGGGCCTACAATGAGCAGTTCTTC. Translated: CASSLWASGRARAYNEQFF.

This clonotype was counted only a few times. CDR3 protein: CASSKLSSDEKWGTEAFF. For the CDR3, the DNA is TGTGCCAGCAGCAAACTTAGTTCTGATGAAAAGTGGGGGACTGAAGCTTTCTTT. The chain uses TRBV21-1 and TRBJ1-1; the table's TRBD1 call for D was not verified on the DNA. TRBV21-1 is annotated as a pseudogene. CDR3 length equals 18 residues.

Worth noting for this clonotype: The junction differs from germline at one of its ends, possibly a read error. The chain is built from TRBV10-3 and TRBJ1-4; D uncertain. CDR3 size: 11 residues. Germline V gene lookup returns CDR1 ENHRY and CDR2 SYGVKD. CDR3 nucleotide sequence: TGTGCCATCAGTCTTAATGAAAAAGTGTTTTTT. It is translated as CAISLNEKVFF.

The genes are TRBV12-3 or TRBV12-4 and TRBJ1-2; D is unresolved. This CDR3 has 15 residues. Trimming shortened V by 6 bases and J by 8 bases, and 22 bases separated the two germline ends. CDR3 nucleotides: TGTGCCAGCAGCTATCTGGGTAGACCGAAGGACGGCTACACCTTC. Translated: CASSYLGRPKDGYTF.

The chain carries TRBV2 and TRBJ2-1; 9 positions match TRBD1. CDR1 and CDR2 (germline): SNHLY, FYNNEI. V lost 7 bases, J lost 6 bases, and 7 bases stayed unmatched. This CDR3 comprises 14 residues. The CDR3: CASTGQGGVNEQFF. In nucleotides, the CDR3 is TGTGCCAGCACGGGACAGGGAGGGGTCAATGAGCAGTTCTTC.

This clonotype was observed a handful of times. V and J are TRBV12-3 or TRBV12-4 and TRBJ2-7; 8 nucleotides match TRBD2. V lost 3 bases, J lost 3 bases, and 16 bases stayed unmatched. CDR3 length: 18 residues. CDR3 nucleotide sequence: TGTGCCAGCAGTTTGAGGCTAGCGGGCGTTAAAATTGACTACGAGCAGTACTTC. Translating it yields CASSLRLAGVKIDYEQYF.

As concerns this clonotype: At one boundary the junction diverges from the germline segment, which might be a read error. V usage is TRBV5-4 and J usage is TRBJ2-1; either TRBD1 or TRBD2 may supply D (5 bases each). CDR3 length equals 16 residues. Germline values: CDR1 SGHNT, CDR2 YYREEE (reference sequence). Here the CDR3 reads CAGSLDKRSSYNEQFF. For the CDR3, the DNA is TGTGCCGGCAGCTTGGACAAGCGGAGCTCCTACAATGAGCAGTTCTTC.

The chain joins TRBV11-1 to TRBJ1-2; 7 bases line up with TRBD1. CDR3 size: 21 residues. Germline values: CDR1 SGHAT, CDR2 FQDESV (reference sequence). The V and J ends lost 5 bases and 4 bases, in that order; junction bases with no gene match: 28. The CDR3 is CASSLCPSFCYSRDSFYGYTF. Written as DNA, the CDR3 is TGTGCCAGCAGCCTCTGCCCCTCGTTCTGTTATTCCCGGGACAGCTTCTATGGCTACACCTTC. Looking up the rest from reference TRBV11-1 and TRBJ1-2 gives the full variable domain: EAEVAQSPRYKITEKSQAVAFWCDPISGHATLYWYRQILGQGPELLVQFQDESVVDDSQLPKDRFSAERLKGVDSTLKIQPAELGDSAMYLCASSLCPSFCYSRDSFYGYTFGSGTRLTVV.

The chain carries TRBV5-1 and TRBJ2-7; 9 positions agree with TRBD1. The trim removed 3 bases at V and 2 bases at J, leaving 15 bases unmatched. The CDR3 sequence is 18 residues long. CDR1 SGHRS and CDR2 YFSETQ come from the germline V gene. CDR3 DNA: TGCGCCAGCAGCTGGGGGATACTCACAGGGGGCGGCCCCTACGAGCAGTACTTC. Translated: CASSWGILTGGGPYEQYF.

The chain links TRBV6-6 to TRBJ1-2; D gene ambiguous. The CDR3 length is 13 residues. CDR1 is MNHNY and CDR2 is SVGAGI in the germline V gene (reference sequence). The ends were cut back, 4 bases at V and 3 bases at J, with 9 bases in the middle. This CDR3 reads CASSSPGYYGYTF. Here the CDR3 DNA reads TGTGCCAGCAGTTCCCCGGGGTACTATGGCTACACCTTC.